This T cell receptor (beta chain) derives from a study of blood T cell repertoires in COVID-19. Study-level background: The United States, Italy and Spain were the sources of the acute and convalescent COVID-19 samples.

It was during active infection that Seattle patients were enrolled and then longitudinally followed. Per the study methods: Quantification of nucleated cells was approximated via reference gene primer amplification. Produced via immunoSEQ multiplex PCR; TCRdb's table is partial and in-frame only. Clone size and the V and J calls come from that table; the DNA yielded D and trimming. In the table there are 410,000 or so clones, about 88% of which are singletons. The sequenced material came from peripheral blood. This TCR was recovered from a woman between 35 and 50 years old with COVID-19, enrolled during active disease.

The DNA of the CDR3 is TGTGCCAGTAGTAGACTCCCCCGGACAGCCCGGGGTCCAGATACGCAGTATTTT. Its translation is CASSRLPRTARGPDTQYF. J is TRBJ2-3 and V is TRBV19; D may be TRBD1 (6 bases). V was cut by 4 bases and J by 4 bases, with 24 bases left in between. Germline V gene lookup returns CDR1 LNHDA and CDR2 SQIVND (reference sequence). The CDR3 totals 18 residues.